Presented here are 30 T cell receptor beta chains from one specimen sequenced in a study of CD8 T cells in seronegative destructive rheumatoid arthritis. This table comes from immunoSEQ multiplex PCR, and its TCRdb copy is limited to in-frame clones, with some not included. The sample lists about 4,100 clones; about two thirds were seen once. The sequencing input was CD8+ T cells from blood. Every receptor here comes from a woman between 45 and 69 years old with seronegative destructive rheumatoid arthritis.

This clone has just one count. V is TRBV28 and J is TRBJ2-6; 7 bases line up with TRBD1. The junction had 5 bases not matched to a gene; V was cut back by 6 bases and J by 0 bases. Germline V gives CDR1 MDHEN, CDR2 SYDVKM. The CDR3 covers 16 residues. In DNA, the CDR3 is TGTGCCAGCAGCCCGGGACAGATCTCTGGGGCCAACGTCCTGACTTTC. It translates to CASSPGQISGANVLTF. The full variable domain, in which reference TRBV28 and TRBJ2-6 provide the parts outside the CDR3, is DVKVTQSSRYLVKRTGEKVFLECVQDMDHENMFWYRQDPGLGLRLIYFSYDVKMKEKGDIPEGYSVSREKKERFSLILESASTNQTSMYLCASSPGQISGANVLTFGAGSRLTVL.

The chain links TRBV2 to TRBJ2-5; 15 bases line up with TRBD2. Germline CDR1 and CDR2: SNHLY and FYNNEI. V lost 8 bases and J lost 1; bases outside the gene matches: 5. This CDR3 has 16 residues. Here the CDR3 DNA reads TGTGCCAGCGGGACTAGCGGGGGGCTAATCCAAGAGACCCAGTACTTC. Its protein is CASGTSGGLIQETQYF.

This clone has a single count. CDR3 sequence: CSVAEPTGELFF. In nucleotides, the CDR3 is TGCAGCGTCGCAGAACCCACCGGGGAGCTGTTTTTT. The V and J genes are TRBV29-1 and TRBJ2-2; D unclear. Looked up from germline, CDR1 is SQVTM and CDR2 is ANQGSEA. The CDR3 has 12 residues. Trimming pared 6 bases from V and 4 bases from J, leaving 9 bases between.

The chain joins TRBV4-1 to TRBJ1-4; D is unclear. CDR1 is MGHRA and CDR2 is YSYEKL in the germline V gene. Trimming shortened V by 0 bases and J by 2 bases, and 10 bases separated the two germline ends. The CDR3 extends over 16 amino acids. The CDR3 here is CASSQEIRQTNEKLFF. CDR3 nucleotides: TGCGCCAGCAGCCAAGAAATCAGGCAGACTAATGAAAAACTGTTTTTT.

This rearrangement joins TRBV28 to TRBJ2-5; 10 bases match TRBD2. There are 16 residues in the CDR3. The V segment lost 7 bases and the J segment 5 bases; nucleotides outside the gene matches: 13. Looked up from germline, CDR1 is MDHEN and CDR2 is SYDVKM. Here the CDR3 DNA reads TGTGCCAGCAAAAAATTAGCGGGGGGCCAGAGGGAGACCCAGTACTTC. It translates to CASKKLAGGQRETQYF.

J is TRBJ2-1 and V is TRBV27; 10 bases map to TRBD2. In germline, CDR1 is MNHEY, CDR2 SMNVEV (reference sequence). Trimming cost V 3 bases and J 2 bases; bases outside gene matches: 1. This CDR3 contains 15 residues. Here the CDR3 reads CASSLSGGAYNEQFF. The CDR3 coding sequence is TGTGCCAGCAGTTTGAGCGGGGGGGCCTACAATGAGCAGTTCTTC.

The V and J genes are TRBV2 and TRBJ2-7; D is perhaps TRBD1 (6 bases). V was pared by 1 base and J by 4 bases, with 8 bases between. Germline CDR1 is SNHLY and CDR2 is FYNNEI. This CDR3 is 13 amino acids long. CDR3: CASSEGTAYEQYF. CDR3 coding DNA: TGTGCCAGCAGTGAAGGGACAGCTTACGAGCAGTACTTC.

This chain joins TRBV7-9 and TRBJ1-4; 7 bases agree with TRBD1. Per germline, CDR1 SEHNR and CDR2 FQNEAQ (reference sequence). The V and J ends lost 2 bases and 0 bases, in that order; junction bases with no gene match: 3. This CDR3 has 16 amino acids. The CDR3 coding sequence is TGTGCCAGCAGCTTAAGGACAGGAGCAACTAATGAAAAACTGTTTTTT. It specifies CASSLRTGATNEKLFF.

The chain has TRBV2 and TRBJ1-1, with D uncertain. Trimming stripped 8 bases from V and 11 bases from J, with 12 bases between. Germline V gene sequence: CDR1 SNHLY, CDR2 FYNNEI. This CDR3 comprises 10 residues. The DNA of the CDR3 is TGTGCCAGCGGAGAGGTGGAGGCTTTCTTT. Translation gives CASGEVEAFF.

The rearrangement uses TRBV9 and TRBJ1-1; D uncertain. Per germline, CDR1 SGDLS and CDR2 YYNGEE. CDR3 length equals 13 residues. V lost 7 bases and J lost 4, with 14 bases in between. The CDR3 spells CASGRALGTEAFF. Here the CDR3 DNA reads TGTGCCAGCGGGCGGGCCTTGGGCACTGAAGCTTTCTTT. The variable domain in full, completed from reference TRBV9 and TRBJ1-1, reads DSGVTQTPKHLITATGQRVTLRCSPRSGDLSVYWYQQSLDQGLQFLIQYYNGEERAKGNILERFSAQQFPDLHSELNLSSLELGDSALYFCASGRALGTEAFFGQGTRLTVV.

The table lists this clone with a few counts. The chain employs TRBV5-1 and TRBJ1-1; D not resolved. The CDR3 consists of 14 residues. The V gene lost 1 base and the J gene lost 0 bases, with 7 bases spanning the gap. Germline loops: CDR1 SGHRS, CDR2 YFSETQ. In DNA form, the CDR3 reads TGCGCCAGCAGCTTGAACAGCATGAACACTGAAGCTTTCTTT. Its protein is CASSLNSMNTEAFF.

The chain recombines TRBV6-5 with TRBJ2-1; 9 bases match TRBD2. V lost 6 bases and J lost 2; bases outside the gene matches: 5. CDR1 is MNHEY, CDR2 SVGAGI, per germline. The CDR3 length is 15 residues. CDR3 region: CASRPKRGAYNEQFF. DNA of the CDR3: TGTGCCAGCAGACCAAAGCGGGGGGCCTACAATGAGCAGTTCTTC.

The rearrangement joins TRBV27 to TRBJ1-1; tentatively, D is TRBD1 (5 bases). The CDR3 runs 17 residues. The V and J ends lost 4 bases and 4 bases respectively, with 22 bases between them. Germline V CDR1 and CDR2: MNHEY, SMNVEV (reference sequence). CDR3 coding DNA: TGTGCCAGCAGTTCCGACTCCCGGGCAGGGTGGGGCACTGAAGCTTTCTTT. This translates into CASSSDSRAGWGTEAFF.

V and J are TRBV2 and TRBJ1-6, with 8 bases matching TRBD1. The CDR3 is made up of 13 amino acids. Germline CDR1 SNHLY, CDR2 FYNNEI. The junction had 2 bases not matched to a gene; V was cut back by 7 bases and J by 6 bases. CDR3 nucleotides: TGTGCCAGCATCGGACAGGGTAATTCACCCCTCCACTTT. This codes for CASIGQGNSPLHF.

The chain joins TRBV9 to TRBJ2-1; 8 bases map to TRBD1. CDR1 SGDLS and CDR2 YYNGEE come from the germline V gene. The CDR3 totals 15 residues. Trimming cost V 0 bases and J 8 bases; bases outside gene matches: 7. The CDR3, as DNA: TGTGCCAGCAGCGTAGTTGGACAGGGAGGCGATGAGCAGTTCTTC. Translation: CASSVVGQGGDEQFF.

CDR3: CASSRGGGADRGLAGVKGETQYF. The CDR3 DNA reads TGTGCCAGCTCACGGGGCGGCGGGGCAGATAGGGGACTAGCGGGGGTTAAAGGGGAGACCCAGTACTTC. This rearrangement joins TRBV18 to TRBJ2-5, with 14 bases matching TRBD2. Losses at the gene ends were 4 bases for V and 5 bases for J; bases not matched to a gene: 27. The CDR3 has 23 residues. CDR1 and CDR2 from the germline V gene are KGHSH and LQKENI.

The rearrangement joins TRBV19 to TRBJ1-1; no definite D call. The germline V gene has CDR1 LNHDA and CDR2 SQIVND (reference sequence). Trimming cost V 0 bases and J 4 bases, with 15 bases left between them. The CDR3 consists of 16 residues. DNA for the CDR3: TGTGCCAGTAGTATAGATATAAGGGAGTTGAGCACTGAAGCTTTCTTT. Translation gives CASSIDIRELSTEAFF.

Of note for this clone: The same CDR3 can be traced to other DNA sequences in this sample. The chain couples TRBV27 to TRBJ1-2; D may be TRBD1 (5 bases). The V and J ends lost 3 bases and 6 bases respectively, with 11 bases between them. This CDR3 is built from 13 residues. Germline values: CDR1 MNHEY, CDR2 SMNVEV (reference sequence). The DNA of the CDR3 is TGTGCCAGCAGTTTGTGGGGGGGGGATGGCTACACCTTC. Translation: CASSLWGGDGYTF.

The gene calls are TRBV30 and TRBJ1-6, with D uncertain. The V gene's germline CDR1 is GTSNPN and CDR2 SVGIG (reference sequence). The CDR3 is made up of 16 amino acids. The V end was cut by 4 bases, the J end by 5 bases, with 18 bases between. The CDR3 bases are TGTGCCTGGACCATCCGAGGGATGCTCAATAATTCACCCCTCCACTTT. Translating gives CAWTIRGMLNNSPLHF.

This chain connects TRBV28 to TRBJ2-1, with D tentatively TRBD1 (5 bases). Trimming left V 5 bases short and J 2 bases short, with 13 bases between. Germline V lookup: CDR1 MDHEN, CDR2 SYDVKM. The CDR3 covers 15 residues. The CDR3 here is CASSPPGQAYNEQFF. For the CDR3, the DNA is TGTGCCAGCAGTCCACCAGGGCAAGCCTACAATGAGCAGTTCTTC. The full variable domain, with the rest looked up from reference TRBV28 and TRBJ2-1, is DVKVTQSSRYLVKRTGEKVFLECVQDMDHENMFWYRQDPGLGLRLIYFSYDVKMKEKGDIPEGYSVSREKKERFSLILESASTNQTSMYLCASSPPGQAYNEQFFGPGTRLTVL.

The chain carries TRBV13 and TRBJ1-4; 9 bases fit TRBD1. CDR3 length equals 14 residues. Losses at the gene ends were 4 bases for V and 7 bases for J; bases not matched to a gene: 4. Germline loops: CDR1 PRHDT, CDR2 FYEKMQ (reference sequence). The CDR3 coding sequence is TGTGCCAGCAGCTCTTGGGACAGGGCTGAAAAACTGTTTTTT. Translating it yields CASSSWDRAEKLFF.

By its share, this clone is medium-sized. The rearrangement uses TRBV2 and TRBJ2-3, with 13 bases identical to TRBD2. The germline CDR1 and CDR2 sequences are SNHLY and FYNNEI. V lost 6 bases and J lost 2; bases outside the gene matches: 11. The CDR3 spans 18 residues. The CDR3 here is CASSDPGTSGVPTDTQYF. The CDR3 coding sequence is TGTGCCAGCAGCGACCCGGGGACTAGCGGGGTTCCCACAGATACGCAGTATTTT.

This clone was seen a handful of times. The chain has TRBV28 and TRBJ1-5; the D gene is possibly TRBD1 (5 bases). The CDR3 totals 15 residues. V was cut by 5 bases and J by 1 base, with 12 bases left in between. In germline, CDR1 is MDHEN, CDR2 SYDVKM. The DNA of the CDR3 is TGTGCCAGCAGTACCCGAAGACAGAGCAATCAGCCCCAGCATTTT. Its protein product is CASSTRRQSNQPQHF. Variable domain in full (rest from reference TRBV28 and TRBJ1-5): DVKVTQSSRYLVKRTGEKVFLECVQDMDHENMFWYRQDPGLGLRLIYFSYDVKMKEKGDIPEGYSVSREKKERFSLILESASTNQTSMYLCASSTRRQSNQPQHFGDGTRLSIL.

CDR3 amino acids: CASSSPGQPYEQYF. The CDR3 region has the DNA TGTGCCAGCAGCTCGCCGGGACAGCCCTACGAGCAGTACTTC. This chain links TRBV7-6 with TRBJ2-7; 7 positions agree with TRBD1. Germline loops: CDR1 SGHVS, CDR2 FNYEAQ. V lost 4 bases to trimming and J lost 2 bases; unmatched junction nucleotides: 5. The length of the CDR3 is 14 residues. Supplemented by reference TRBV7-6 and TRBJ2-7, the full variable domain reads GAGVSQSPRYKVTKRGQDVALRCDPISGHVSLYWYRQALGQGPEFLTYFNYEAQQDKSGLPNDRFSAERPEGSISTLTIQRTEQRDSAMYRCASSSPGQPYEQYFGPGTRLTVT.

In its sample, this clone ranks as medium-sized. This chain uses TRBV4-1 with TRBJ2-2, with 11 positions matching TRBD2. Trimming took 5 bases from V and 7 from J; bases not matched to a gene: 6. This CDR3 contains 15 residues. The germline V gene has CDR1 MGHRA and CDR2 YSYEKL. This CDR3 reads CASSVAGGHGGELFF. Here the CDR3 DNA reads TGCGCCAGCAGCGTAGCGGGGGGGCATGGCGGGGAGCTGTTTTTT.

This rearrangement joins TRBV10-2 to TRBJ2-3; TRBD2 aligns across 7 bases. Germline V CDR1 and CDR2: WSHSY, SAAADI. This CDR3 region has 18 residues. J gave up 2 bases and V 6 bases, and 17 bases lay outside the gene matches. The chain's CDR3 is CASSEHLRSAGDTDTQYF. CDR3 DNA: TGCGCCAGCAGCGAACACCTACGATCCGCGGGGGACACAGATACGCAGTATTTT.

This chain links TRBV19 with TRBJ1-5; TRBD1 might be the D (5 bases). The V end was cut by 7 bases, the J end by 2 bases, with 18 bases between. From germline, CDR1 is LNHDA and CDR2 SQIVND (reference sequence). The CDR3 contains 16 residues. CDR3 bases: TGTGCCAGTACTCTAAACCCGGCGGGGGGCAATCAGCCCCAGCATTTT. Translation gives CASTLNPAGGNQPQHF.

This clone turned up a few times. The CDR3 protein is CASSPREEGSAGELFF. DNA of the CDR3: TGTGCCAGCAGCCCCCGGGAGGAGGGAAGCGCCGGGGAGCTGTTTTTT. This sequence joins TRBV4-2 and TRBJ2-2, with TRBD2 matching 7 bases. V shed 4 bases and J 6 bases; nucleotides not matched to a gene: 11. The CDR3 loop spans 16 amino acids. Germline V gives CDR1 LGHNA, CDR2 YNFKEQ.

A few counts support this clone. This chain uses TRBV4-1 with TRBJ2-3; 9 nucleotides line up with TRBD1. The CDR3 runs to 15 residues. Germline CDR1 reads MGHRA; CDR2 reads YSYEKL. The ends lost 4 bases at V and 4 bases at J; junction bases unmatched: 6. DNA of the CDR3: TGCGCCAGCAGCCCTTGGGGACAGGGCTCAGATACGCAGTATTTT. It codes for CASSPWGQGSDTQYF.

The rearrangement uses TRBV11-2 and TRBJ2-1; D may be TRBD1 (6 bases). Germline V gene data show CDR1 as SGHAT and CDR2 as FQNNGV. The CDR3 has 13 residues. With 5 bases removed from V and 11 bases from J, the gap between germline ends came to 16 bases. The CDR3 region is CASSTGRARKQFF. The CDR3 DNA follows: TGTGCCAGCAGCACAGGGAGAGCGAGGAAGCAGTTCTTC.